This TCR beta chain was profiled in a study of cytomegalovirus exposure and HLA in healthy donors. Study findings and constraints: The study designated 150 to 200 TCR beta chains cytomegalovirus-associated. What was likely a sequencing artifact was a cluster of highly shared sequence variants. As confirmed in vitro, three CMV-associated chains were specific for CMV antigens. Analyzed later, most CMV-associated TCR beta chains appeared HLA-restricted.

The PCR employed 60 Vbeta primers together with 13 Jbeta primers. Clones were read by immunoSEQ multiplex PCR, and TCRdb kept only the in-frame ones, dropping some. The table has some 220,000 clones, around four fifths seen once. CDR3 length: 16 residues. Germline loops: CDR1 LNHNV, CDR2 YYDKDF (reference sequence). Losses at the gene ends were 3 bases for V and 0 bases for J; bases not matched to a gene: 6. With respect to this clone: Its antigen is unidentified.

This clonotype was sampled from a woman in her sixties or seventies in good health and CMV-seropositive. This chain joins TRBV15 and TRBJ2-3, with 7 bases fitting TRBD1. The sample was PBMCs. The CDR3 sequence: CATSSLGTVSTDTQYF. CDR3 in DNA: TGTGCCACCAGCAGTCTCGGGACAGTAAGCACAGATACGCAGTATTTT. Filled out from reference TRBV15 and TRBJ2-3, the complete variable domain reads DAMVIQNPRYQVTQFGKPVTLSCSQTLNHNVMYWYQQKSSQAPKLLFHYYDKDFNNEADTPDNFQSRRPNTSFCFLDIRSPGLGDTAMYLCATSSLGTVSTDTQYFGPGTRLTVL.